This is a list of T cell receptor beta chains from one sample in a study of blood T cells in healthy people across ages. TCRdb itself ran the 5' RACE reads through MiXCR, one entry per CDR3 protein. Of about 800,000 distinct CDR3 sequences listed, over 45% are singletons. Sequencing was performed on blood. The receptors originated from a man aged 25-45 years in good health. Both conserved end residues are part of each CDR3. The D gene is left open where the match is weak. Size is omitted from some rows. Given values are once, few, many or a class for expanded clones.

D: TRBD1
V: TRBV11-2
J: TRBJ1-2
size: .
CDR3: CASSLTGTVNYGYTF
DNA: TGTGCCAGCAGCTTAACTGGGACAGTTAACTATGGCTACACCTTC

D: .
V: TRBV4-3
J: TRBJ1-1
size: .
CDR3: CASSQESGAYTEAFF
DNA: TGCGCCAGCAGCCAAGAGTCTGGGGCGTACACTGAAGCTTTCTTT

D: .
V: TRBV6-1
J: TRBJ1-3
size: once
CDR3: CASHRVNSGNTIYF
DNA: TGTGCCAGCCACCGCGTTAATTCTGGAAACACCATATATTTT

D: .
V: TRBV7-2
J: TRBJ2-3
size: .
CDR3: CASSLGRVTMTQYF
DNA: TGTGCCAGCAGCTTAGGCCGGGTCACAATGACGCAGTATTTT

D: TRBD2
V: TRBV29-1
J: TRBJ2-7
size: .
CDR3: CSVGPASGAYEQYF
DNA: TGCAGCGTTGGTCCGGCTAGCGGAGCCTACGAGCAGTACTTC

D: .
V: TRBV20-1
J: TRBJ2-4
size: few
CDR3: CSASPKRRFVGMQYF
DNA: TGCAGTGCTAGTCCTAAGCGGCGGTTCGTGGGAATGCAGTACTTC

D: .
V: TRBV5-6
J: TRBJ1-2
size: few
CDR3: CASKQYYNYGYTF
DNA: TGTGCCAGCAAACAGTACTACAACTATGGCTACACCTTC

D: .
V: TRBV3-1
J: TRBJ1-4
size: .
CDR3: CASSQARVSGNEKLFF
DNA: TGTGCCAGCAGCCAAGCGAGGGTCTCCGGGAATGAAAAACTGTTTTTT

D: TRBD2
V: TRBV7-9
J: TRBJ2-7
size: .
CDR3: CASSSPLAGGSSYEQYF
DNA: TGTGCCAGCAGCTCACCCCTAGCGGGGGGCAGCTCCTACGAGCAGTACTTC

D: TRBD2
V: TRBV28
J: TRBJ2-7
size: .
CDR3: CASSLAGVQDEQYF
DNA: TGTGCCAGCAGTCTAGCGGGAGTACAGGATGAGCAGTACTTC

D: .
V: TRBV6-1
J: TRBJ2-1
size: .
CDR3: CASRLPWHNEQFF
DNA: TGTGCCAGCAGACTTCCTTGGCACAACGAGCAGTTCTTC

D: TRBD2
V: TRBV27
J: TRBJ2-3
size: .
CDR3: CASSLMASGPIGTQYF
DNA: TGTGCCAGCAGTTTAATGGCTAGCGGACCAATAGGTACGCAGTATTTT

D: TRBD2
V: TRBV4-3
J: TRBJ2-1
size: .
CDR3: CASSYYSGRAPGEQFF
DNA: TGCGCCAGCAGCTACTATAGCGGGAGGGCCCCAGGTGAGCAGTTCTTC